This is a list of T cell receptor beta chains from one sample in a study of shared clonotypes between healthy human individuals. Clones were sequenced by immunoSEQ multiplex PCR, and TCRdb holds only the in-frame ones, with some missing. The data show about 1.1 million clones, approximately 80% seen once. Sequenced sample: memory CD4+ T cells from PBMCs. The receptors stem from a young man in good health. Some clones in this sample may be carry-over from other donors' samples. The CDR3 runs from the conserved cysteine through the conserved F or W. Each record gives: CDR3 DNA, CDR3 protein, D gene, clone size, V gene, J gene. The D gene is left open where the match is weak. Clone sizes are given selectively: once, few, many, or a class where the clone is expanded.

DNA: TGTGCCAGCAGCCATGGGCAGTACAATGAGCAGTTCTTC; CDR3: CASSHGQYNEQFF; D: NA; size: NA; V: TRBV7-6; J: TRBJ2-1
DNA: TGCGCCAGCTCCCCGGATGGTAACACTGAAGCTTTCTTT; CDR3: CASSPDGNTEAFF; D: NA; size: NA; V: TRBV5-1; J: TRBJ1-1
DNA: TGTGCCAGCAGTGGTGGGGTTCAGATCTCCTACGAGCAGTACTTC; CDR3: CASSGGVQISYEQYF; D: NA; size: many; V: TRBV7-2; J: TRBJ2-7
DNA: TGTGCCAGCAGCCAAGGGGGTAGGGGCCGTCCCTTGAACACTGAAGCTTTCTTT; CDR3: CASSQGGRGRPLNTEAFF; D: NA; size: NA; V: TRBV4-2; J: TRBJ1-1
DNA: TGTGCCAGCAGTTCACTTCGGAGGGGCGGAGAAAAACTGTTTTTT; CDR3: CASSSLRRGGEKLFF; D: NA; size: few; V: TRBV28; J: TRBJ1-4
DNA: TGCAGCGTGCTAGCGGACAACTCTCAAGAGACCCAGTACTTC; CDR3: CSVLADNSQETQYF; D: TRBD2; size: once; V: TRBV29-1; J: TRBJ2-5
DNA: TGTGCCAGCAGTTACTCTAGCGGGAAGCCCCTTTACGAGCAGTACTTC; CDR3: CASSYSSGKPLYEQYF; D: TRBD2; size: NA; V: TRBV6-5; J: TRBJ2-7
DNA: TGTGCCAGCAATTGGGGAGGTGGAAACACCATATATTTT; CDR3: CASNWGGGNTIYF; D: NA; size: NA; V: TRBV28; J: TRBJ1-3
DNA: TGTGCCAGCAGCTTAGTGGCGGTATCAAATCAGCCCCAGCATTTT; CDR3: CASSLVAVSNQPQHF; D: NA; size: NA; V: TRBV7-2; J: TRBJ1-5
DNA: TGCGCCAGCAGCCGGGACACAGGGAGGGAGACCCAGTACTTC; CDR3: CASSRDTGRETQYF; D: NA; size: NA; V: TRBV5-1; J: TRBJ2-5
DNA: TGTGCCAGCAGTTTATTGTTACGATCTGGGGGACAGTTCAACACTGAAGCTTTCTTT; CDR3: CASSLLLRSGGQFNTEAFF; D: TRBD1; size: few; V: TRBV28; J: TRBJ1-1
DNA: TGCACCAGCAGCTTGGAGGCCACCTCAGATACGCAGTATTTT; CDR3: CTSSLEATSDTQYF; D: NA; size: NA; V: TRBV5-1; J: TRBJ2-3
DNA: TGTGCCACCTGCCCGGGACAGGGGCGCCCGCAGTATTTT; CDR3: CATCPGQGRPQYF; D: TRBD1; size: few; V: TRBV15; J: TRBJ2-3
DNA: TGTGCCAGCAGCGACAGGGTGTACAATGAGCAGTTCTTC; CDR3: CASSDRVYNEQFF; D: TRBD1; size: NA; V: TRBV7-2; J: TRBJ2-1
DNA: TGTGCCTGGTCCTCGTACCGAGTCCAAAGTAGGGAGACCCAGTACTTC; CDR3: CAWSSYRVQSRETQYF; D: NA; size: NA; V: TRBV30; J: TRBJ2-5
DNA: TGTGCCAGCAGCTTAGCGCCGAGACAGAGCTCTGGAAACACCATATATTTT; CDR3: CASSLAPRQSSGNTIYF; D: NA; size: NA; V: TRBV7-6; J: TRBJ1-3
DNA: TGTGCCAGCAGCTTTTCTGCTAACACTGAAGCTTTCTTT; CDR3: CASSFSANTEAFF; D: NA; size: NA; V: TRBV7-9; J: TRBJ1-1
DNA: TGCGCCAGCAGCAGCAATCCGGGGCATTATGGCTACACCTTC; CDR3: CASSSNPGHYGYTF; D: NA; size: NA; V: TRBV5-1; J: TRBJ1-2
DNA: TGTGCCAGCGGTAAACAGCAAGAGAACACTGAAGCTTTCTTT; CDR3: CASGKQQENTEAFF; D: NA; size: once; V: TRBV2; J: TRBJ1-1
DNA: TGTGCCAGCAGGCCCCTGGGGGGGGCCGAGCAGTACTTC; CDR3: CASRPLGGAEQYF; D: NA; size: NA; V: TRBV5-4; J: TRBJ2-7
DNA: TGTGCCAGCAGCTCAAGGACCCAGGCAGTAGACTCTGGAAACACCATATATTTT; CDR3: CASSSRTQAVDSGNTIYF; D: NA; size: NA; V: TRBV7-6; J: TRBJ1-3
DNA: TGTGCCAGCAGAGGAGGGCAGGGGATTGTAGAGACCCAGTACTTC; CDR3: CASRGGQGIVETQYF; D: NA; size: few; V: TRBV28; J: TRBJ2-5
DNA: TGTGCCAGCAGCTTAGAGGGTTTTGATGAAAAACTGTTTTTT; CDR3: CASSLEGFDEKLFF; D: NA; size: NA; V: TRBV5-4; J: TRBJ1-4
DNA: TGTGCCAGCAGTAAGGTGACTAGCGGGAGGTCTCGTACCATCGGGCACAATGAGCAGTTCTTC; CDR3: CASSKVTSGRSRTIGHNEQFF; D: TRBD2; size: many; V: TRBV27; J: TRBJ2-1
DNA: TGTGCCAGCAGCTCAAGCTCTGGGGCCAACGTCCTGACTTTC; CDR3: CASSSSSGANVLTF; D: NA; size: NA; V: TRBV5-6; J: TRBJ2-6
DNA: TGTGCCTCTGGACAGGGGAGGAACTATGGCTACACCTTC; CDR3: CASGQGRNYGYTF; D: TRBD1; size: NA; V: TRBV30; J: TRBJ1-2
DNA: TGTGCCAGCAGCACCCGGACAGGGGGCTCTGGGGCCAACGTCCTGACTTTC; CDR3: CASSTRTGGSGANVLTF; D: TRBD1; size: NA; V: TRBV9; J: TRBJ2-6
DNA: TGTGCCAGCAGTTTAATCTTAGGGTCAGATGAAGCTTTCTTT; CDR3: CASSLILGSDEAFF; D: NA; size: NA; V: TRBV27; J: TRBJ1-1
DNA: TGCGCCAGCAGCTCGGGACCGAACTCTGGAAACACCATATATTTT; CDR3: CASSSGPNSGNTIYF; D: NA; size: NA; V: TRBV5-1; J: TRBJ1-3
DNA: TGTGCCAGCTGCAACAGGGGCGCCCCAAGTGAGACCCAGTACTTC; CDR3: CASCNRGAPSETQYF; D: TRBD1; size: NA; V: TRBV2; J: TRBJ2-5
DNA: TGTGCCAGCAGCTTGGGGCCGAGTCTCTATGGCTACACCTTC; CDR3: CASSLGPSLYGYTF; D: NA; size: many; V: TRBV5-4; J: TRBJ1-2
DNA: TGTGCCAGCAGCTTAACTATCTTGGGGGAGACCCAGTACTTC; CDR3: CASSLTILGETQYF; D: NA; size: NA; V: TRBV11-1; J: TRBJ2-5
DNA: TGCAGCGTTGAAGAGGTCCGGGGAACCGAGCAGTTCTTC; CDR3: CSVEEVRGTEQFF; D: NA; size: NA; V: TRBV29-1; J: TRBJ2-1
DNA: TGTGCCAGCAGTGGGGGGACCAGCGAGGGGCTCGGGGAGCTGTTTTTT; CDR3: CASSGGTSEGLGELFF; D: NA; size: NA; V: TRBV25-1; J: TRBJ2-2
DNA: TGTGCCAGCAGCTGGGACAGGGGGCAGTGGGAAAACATTCAGTACTTC; CDR3: CASSWDRGQWENIQYF; D: TRBD1; size: few; V: TRBV5-4; J: TRBJ2-4
DNA: TGTGCCAGCAGCTTAGGCCATATCGGCACAGATACGCAGTATTTT; CDR3: CASSLGHIGTDTQYF; D: NA; size: NA; V: TRBV7-2; J: TRBJ2-3
DNA: TGTGCCAGCAGCTCCACAGTCGGGCACCCTGAAGCTTTCTTT; CDR3: CASSSTVGHPEAFF; D: NA; size: NA; V: TRBV7-3; J: TRBJ1-1
DNA: TGTGCCATCAGGGAGGACAGTGGGAACACCGGGGAGCTGTTTTTT; CDR3: CAIREDSGNTGELFF; D: NA; size: few; V: TRBV10-3; J: TRBJ2-2
DNA: TGCAGCGCCGATCGCGGGACAGGGGGCAGCTATGGCTACACCTTC; CDR3: CSADRGTGGSYGYTF; D: TRBD1; size: NA; V: TRBV29-1; J: TRBJ1-2
DNA: TGTGCCAGCAGTGAAGGATTGTTTGGGGGCACCGAGACCCAGTACTTC; CDR3: CASSEGLFGGTETQYF; D: NA; size: NA; V: TRBV2; J: TRBJ2-5
DNA: TGTGCCAGCAGCCCCGCCCGGGACAGGGGGTTGTACAATGAGCAGTTCTTC; CDR3: CASSPARDRGLYNEQFF; D: NA; size: NA; V: TRBV21-1; J: TRBJ2-1
DNA: TGCGCCAGCAGCCAAGGGGAGGGGAGCGGCAATCAGCCCCAGCATTTT; CDR3: CASSQGEGSGNQPQHF; D: NA; size: few; V: TRBV4-1; J: TRBJ1-5
DNA: TGCGCCAGCAGCTTGGCCGGGGAGATAGCGGGAGCCCCCTACGAGCAGTACTTC; CDR3: CASSLAGEIAGAPYEQYF; D: TRBD2; size: NA; V: TRBV5-1; J: TRBJ2-7
DNA: TGTGCCAGCAGCGAATACGGGACTAGCGGCTACGAGCAGTACTTC; CDR3: CASSEYGTSGYEQYF; D: TRBD2; size: NA; V: TRBV9; J: TRBJ2-7
DNA: TGTGCCAGCAGTCCCTGGAGGAACACTGAAGCTTTCTTT; CDR3: CASSPWRNTEAFF; D: NA; size: NA; V: TRBV7-2; J: TRBJ1-1
DNA: TGTGCCAGCTCACCAGGGGGCGGGGACACTGAAGCTTTCTTT; CDR3: CASSPGGGDTEAFF; D: NA; size: NA; V: TRBV18; J: TRBJ1-1
DNA: TGTGCCAGCTCCCTGGGCCGACTCCAAGAGACCCAGTACTTC; CDR3: CASSLGRLQETQYF; D: NA; size: NA; V: TRBV6-5; J: TRBJ2-5
DNA: TGTGCCAGCAGCTTGGCCACAGGCGACTCTGGAAACACCATATATTTT; CDR3: CASSLATGDSGNTIYF; D: NA; size: NA; V: TRBV5-4; J: TRBJ1-3
DNA: TGTGCCAGCTCATCCACTACACCCGACAGGGCAGTTACAGATACGCAGTATTTT; CDR3: CASSSTTPDRAVTDTQYF; D: TRBD1; size: NA; V: TRBV18; J: TRBJ2-3
DNA: TGTGCCAGCATCATACTGTTAGCGGGAGTGGGCAGGAATGAGCAGTTCTTC; CDR3: CASIILLAGVGRNEQFF; D: TRBD2; size: NA; V: TRBV2; J: TRBJ2-1